The entry that follows covers one TCR beta chain sequence. The CDR3 is 15 residues long. Trimming removed 5 bases from V and 1 base from J, with 9 bases in between. Per germline, CDR1 LGHNA and CDR2 YNFKEQ. The record originates from a study of blood T cell repertoires in COVID-19. Data came from immunoSEQ multiplex PCR; TCRdb stores just in-frame clones and leaves some out. The profile shows some 200,000 clones, 80% to 90% of them singletons. This clonotype originated in a woman between 50 and 59 years old in a cohort exposed to, infected with or recovered from COVID-19 (not recorded which). Material for sequencing was PBMCs or T cells enriched from blood (not recorded which). This chain joins TRBV4-2 and TRBJ1-6; D might be TRBD1 (6 bases). This CDR3 is CASSVDRSYNSPLHF. The CDR3, as DNA: TGTGCCAGCAGCGTTGACAGGTCCTATAATTCACCCCTCCACTTT.